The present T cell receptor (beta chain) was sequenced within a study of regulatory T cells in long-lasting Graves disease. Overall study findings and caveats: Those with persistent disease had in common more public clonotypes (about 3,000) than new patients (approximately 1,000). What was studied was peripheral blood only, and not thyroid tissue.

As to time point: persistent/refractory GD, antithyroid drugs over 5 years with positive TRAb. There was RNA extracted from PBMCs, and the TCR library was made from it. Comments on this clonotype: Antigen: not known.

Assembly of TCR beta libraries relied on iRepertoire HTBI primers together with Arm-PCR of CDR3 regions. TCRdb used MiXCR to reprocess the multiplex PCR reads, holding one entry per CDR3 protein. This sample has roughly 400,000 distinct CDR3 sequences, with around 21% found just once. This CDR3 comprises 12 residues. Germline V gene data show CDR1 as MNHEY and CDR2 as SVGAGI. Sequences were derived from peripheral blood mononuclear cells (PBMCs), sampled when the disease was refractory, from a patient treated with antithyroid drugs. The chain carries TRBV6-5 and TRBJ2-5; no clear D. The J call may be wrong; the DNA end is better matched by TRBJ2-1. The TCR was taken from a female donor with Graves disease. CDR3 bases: TGTGCCAGCAGTTACCGATACAATGAGCAGTTCTTC. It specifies CASSYRYNEQFF.